Listed below are T cell receptor beta chains from one sample, sequenced in a study of patients and donors after allogeneic stem cell transplantation. TCRdb redid the calling of the RT-PCR reads with MiXCR, one entry per CDR3 protein. The sample holds about 230,000 distinct CDR3 sequences; 13% to 15% are singletons and the top ten take around 10%. The sequencing input was blood, either unsorted or a sorted T cell fraction (not recorded which). All receptors derive from a human donor who was either an allogeneic HSCT recipient or a stem cell or donor lymphocyte infusion donor (not recorded which). It is not recorded whose cells these are; they may come from a transplant donor. Both conserved end residues are part of each CDR3. D genes are given only for firm matches. Clone sizes are given selectively: once, few, many, or a class where the clone is expanded.

>many|TRBD1|TRBV9|TRBJ2-3
CASSARQGIGTDTQYF
TGTGCCAGCAGCGCTCGACAGGGTATAGGCACAGATACGCAGTATTTT
>many|.|TRBV4-2|TRBJ2-1
CASSQDRGSNEQFF
TGTGCCAGCAGCCAAGACAGGGGAAGTAATGAGCAGTTCTTC
>.|TRBD1|TRBV4-2|TRBJ1-1
CASSQDIGQGDTEAFF
TGTGCCAGCAGCCAAGATATAGGACAGGGCGACACTGAAGCTTTCTTT
>few|TRBD2|TRBV20-1|TRBJ2-3
CSARDSASGGASTDTQYF
TGCAGTGCTAGAGATTCGGCTAGCGGGGGGGCTAGCACAGATACGCAGTATTTT
>few|.|TRBV29-1|TRBJ1-2
CSVEDDNYGYTF
TGCAGCGTTGAAGATGATAACTATGGCTACACCTTC
>few|.|TRBV12-3/TRBV12-4|TRBJ1-6
CASSLTNSPLHF
TGTGCCAGCAGTTTGACCAATTCACCCCTCCACTTT
>many|.|TRBV4-3|TRBJ2-7
CASSLSDSSYEQYF
TGCGCCAGCAGCTTAAGCGATAGTTCCTACGAGCAGTACTTC
>.|.|TRBV2|TRBJ1-1
CASSMDLEGTTEAFF
TGTGCCAGCAGCATGGATTTAGAGGGGACGACTGAAGCTTTCTTT
>few|.|TRBV5-1|TRBJ1-1
CASSLWGEGNTEAFF
TGCGCCAGCAGCTTGTGGGGGGAGGGGAACACTGAAGCTTTCTTT
>many|.|TRBV12-3/TRBV12-4|TRBJ2-1
CASSFHLSEQFF
TGTGCCAGCAGTTTCCATCTTAGTGAGCAGTTCTTC
>.|.|TRBV5-1|TRBJ1-1
CASSPGGSLRAFF
TGCGCCAGCAGTCCTGGCGGCTCCCTGAGGGCTTTCTTT
>.|TRBD1|TRBV6-1|TRBJ1-1
CASSQTGGTEAFF
TGTGCCAGCAGCCAAACAGGGGGCACTGAAGCTTTCTTT
>many|.|TRBV7-2|TRBJ1-3
CASSLPGLERNTIYF
TGTGCCAGCAGCTTACCGGGCCTAGAAAGGAACACCATATATTTT
>few|.|TRBV5-5|TRBJ2-5
CASSRLLGGETQYF
TGTGCCAGCAGTCGACTTTTGGGAGGAGAGACCCAGTACTTC
>few|.|TRBV20-1|TRBJ2-3
CSARGGTFTDTQYF
TGCAGTGCTAGAGGAGGGACCTTCACAGATACGCAGTATTTT
>many|.|TRBV7-2|TRBJ2-3
CASSSPRDTQYF
TGTGCCAGCAGCTCCCCACGAGATACGCAGTATTTT
>many|TRBD1|TRBV7-2|TRBJ2-1
CASSLTTGTGLGNEQFF
TGTGCCAGCAGCTTGACAACCGGGACAGGCCTAGGCAATGAGCAGTTCTTC
>many|TRBD1|TRBV28|TRBJ1-1
CASSLQSNRGVNTEAFF
TGTGCCAGCAGTTTGCAAAGCAACAGGGGGGTGAACACTGAAGCTTTCTTT
>few|TRBD2|TRBV10-3|TRBJ2-5
CASGTSGGIGETQYF
TGTGCCAGCGGGACTAGCGGGGGGATTGGGGAGACCCAGTACTTC
>.|.|TRBV18|TRBJ2-1
CASSLQAYNEQFF
TGTGCCAGCTCACTCCAGGCTTACAATGAGCAGTTCTTC
>.|.|TRBV5-5|TRBJ2-1
CASSTPGTQYNEQFF
TGTGCCAGCAGTACGCCCGGGACTCAATACAATGAGCAGTTCTTC
>many|.|TRBV27|TRBJ1-1
CASSSFGTAPQAFF
TGTGCCAGCAGTTCCTTCGGGACCGCACCTCAAGCTTTCTTT
>few|TRBD1|TRBV6-1|TRBJ1-5
CASSERTGRNQPQHF
TGTGCCAGCAGTGAGAGGACAGGGAGGAATCAGCCCCAGCATTTT
>.|.|TRBV5-6|TRBJ2-7
CASSLQESYEQYF
TGTGCCAGCAGCCTCCAGGAATCCTACGAGCAGTACTTC
>many|.|TRBV6-2/TRBV6-3|TRBJ1-1
CASRAAGAFF
TGTGCCAGCAGGGCCGCCGGGGCTTTCTTT
>.|.|TRBV21-1|TRBJ1-2
CASTQTGDGYTF
TGTGCCAGCACCCAGACAGGGGATGGCTACACCTTC
>many|.|TRBV5-6|TRBJ2-7
CASSLVSSYEQYF
TGTGCCAGCAGCTTGGTGAGTTCCTACGAGCAGTACTTC
>.|.|TRBV20-1|TRBJ2-7
CSATGSSAYEQYF
TGCAGTGCCACAGGTTCCTCAGCCTACGAGCAGTACTTC
>few|TRBD1|TRBV10-3|TRBJ2-5
CAISTGQGETQYF
TGTGCCATCAGTACGGGACAGGGAGAGACCCAGTACTTC
>few|.|TRBV20-1|TRBJ2-1
CSAATGTHEQFF
TGCAGTGCCGCCACAGGGACCCATGAGCAGTTCTTC